A selection of T cell receptor beta chains follows, all from one sample in a study of OX40 agonist ivuxolimab in advanced cancers. Libraries were prepared by immunoSEQ multiplex PCR; TCRdb keeps only in-frame clonotypes and omits some of them. The sample carries around 55,000 clones, approximately 83% recorded once. The sequenced sample was CD4+ or CD8+ T cells sorted from blood, obtained in a trial of the OX40 agonist ivuxolimab. All receptors come from an adult with an advanced solid tumor such as melanoma, head and neck, liver or kidney cancer. CDR3s include the opening cysteine and the closing phenylalanine or tryptophan. A D gene is named only where the DNA matches it firmly. Size is omitted from some rows. Given values are once, few, many or a class for expanded clones.

J gene | clone size | D gene | V gene | CDR3 protein | CDR3 DNA
TRBJ1-2 | few | NA | TRBV29-1 | CSVSGDTNYGYTF | TGCAGCGTCTCAGGCGATACTAACTATGGCTACACCTTC
TRBJ1-5 | NA | NA | TRBV5-6 | CASSSQGGAALWDQPQHF | TGTGCCAGCAGCTCACAAGGCGGGGCAGCCCTATGGGATCAGCCCCAGCATTTT
TRBJ1-5 | NA | TRBD1 | TRBV6-5 | CASSFMTGGALEPQHF | TGTGCCAGCAGTTTTATGACAGGGGGCGCGTTAGAGCCCCAGCATTTT
TRBJ2-6 | few | NA | TRBV7-9 | CASSEGAGANVLTF | TGTGCCAGCAGCGAGGGGGCTGGGGCCAACGTCCTGACTTTC
TRBJ1-6 | NA | NA | TRBV18 | CASSPGGNSPLHF | TGTGCCAGCTCACCGGGCGGCAATTCACCCCTCCACTTT
TRBJ1-5 | NA | NA | TRBV7-7 | CASSLEAGQPQHF | TGTGCTAGCAGCTTAGAAGCAGGTCAGCCCCAGCATTTT
TRBJ1-1 | NA | TRBD1 | TRBV11-2 | CASSLGGQVNTEAFF | TGTGCCAGCAGCTTAGGTGGACAGGTGAACACTGAAGCTTTCTTT
TRBJ2-7 | NA | TRBD1 | TRBV19 | CASSIAGTGHEQYF | TGTGCCAGTAGTATAGCCGGGACAGGGCACGAGCAGTACTTC
TRBJ2-7 | NA | NA | TRBV7-3 | CASSVTGHPSYEQYF | TGTGCCAGCAGCGTAACAGGACATCCCTCCTACGAGCAGTACTTC
TRBJ2-7 | NA | NA | TRBV6-1 | CASSPRISYEQYF | TGTGCCAGCAGTCCCCGGATTTCCTACGAGCAGTACTTC
TRBJ2-7 | NA | TRBD1 | TRBV19 | CASSNRDRGSYEQYF | TGTGCCAGTAGCAACCGGGACAGGGGTTCCTACGAGCAGTACTTC
TRBJ2-3 | NA | TRBD1 | TRBV4-1 | CASSHPGGVTDTQYF | TGCGCCAGCAGCCATCCAGGGGGAGTCACAGATACGCAGTATTTT
TRBJ1-2 | NA | NA | TRBV4-1 | CASSQPPGLDNYGYTF | TGCGCCAGCAGCCAACCCCCGGGACTCGACAACTATGGCTACACCTTC
TRBJ1-5 | NA | NA | TRBV19 | CASSNREGLSTSQPQHF | TGTGCCAGTAGTAACAGAGAGGGGCTCTCTACTAGTCAGCCCCAGCATTTT
TRBJ2-3 | NA | NA | TRBV6-5 | CASSYSEGKTDTQYF | TGTGCCAGCAGTTACTCAGAGGGCAAGACAGATACGCAGTATTTT
TRBJ1-2 | once | TRBD1 | TRBV9 | CASSVAGQGFTNYGYTF | TGTGCCAGCAGCGTAGCTGGACAGGGCTTTACTAACTATGGCTACACCTTC
TRBJ1-5 | NA | TRBD1 | TRBV7-6 | CASSPGQGGDQPQHF | TGTGCCAGCAGTCCGGGACAGGGAGGCGACCAGCCCCAGCATTTT
TRBJ1-4 | NA | TRBD1 | TRBV6-1 | CASSEAPGTATNEKLFF | TGTGCCAGCAGTGAAGCTCCCGGGACAGCAACTAATGAAAAACTGTTTTTT